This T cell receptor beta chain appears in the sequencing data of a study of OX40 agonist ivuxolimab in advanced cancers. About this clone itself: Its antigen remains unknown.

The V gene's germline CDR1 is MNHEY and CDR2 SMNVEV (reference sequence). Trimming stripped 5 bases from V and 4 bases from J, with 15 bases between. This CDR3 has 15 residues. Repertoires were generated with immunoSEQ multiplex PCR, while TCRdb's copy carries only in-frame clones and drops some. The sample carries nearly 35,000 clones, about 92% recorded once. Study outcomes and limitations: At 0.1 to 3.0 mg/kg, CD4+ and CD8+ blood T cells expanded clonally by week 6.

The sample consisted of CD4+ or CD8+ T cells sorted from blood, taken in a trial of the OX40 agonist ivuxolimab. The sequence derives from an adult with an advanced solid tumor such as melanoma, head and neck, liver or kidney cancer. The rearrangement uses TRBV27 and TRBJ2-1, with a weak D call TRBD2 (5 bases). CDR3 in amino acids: CASSPGPGFYNEQFF. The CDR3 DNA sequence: TGTGCCAGCAGTCCCGGTCCGGGATTTTACAATGAGCAGTTCTTC.